The 31 T cell receptor beta chains below all came from one sample that was sequenced in a study of beta chain features in type 1 diabetes (dated by TCRdb to 2016 to 2018). Receptor libraries were prepared by the immunoSEQ multiplex PCR assay. The entire isolated RNA was reverse transcribed using the High Capacity cDNA Reverse Transcription Kit, and thus expressed TCRB transcripts were sequenced. TCRdb obtained this table from immuneACCESS and retained in-frame rearrangements with V and J assigned. These tables miss some clones; where compared with another copy, unresolved V genes account for less than half of the shortfall, and the remainder is unexplained. The sample has under 400,000 clones on record, approximately 12% of them singletons. Jointly, the top ten make up 0.017% of the sample. Sequencing input: naive CD4+ T cells from blood. This sample's cell subset or site label indicates: true naive CD4+ T cells. These receptors originate from a man younger than 30 in good health.

The chain has TRBV30 and TRBJ2-2, with unresolved D. There are 11 residues in the CDR3. The germline CDR1 and CDR2 sequences are GTSNPN and SVGIG (reference sequence). V lost 4 bases and J lost 6, with 6 bases in between. The CDR3 DNA sequence: TGTGCCTGGAATCGGGCCGGGGAGCTGTTTTTT. Encoded protein: CAWNRAGELFF. The full variable domain, with the rest looked up from reference TRBV30 and TRBJ2-2, is SQTIHQWPATLVQPVGSPLSLECTVEGTSNPNLYWYRQAAGRGLQLLFYSVGIGQISSEVPQNLSASRPQDRQFILSSKKLLLSDSGFYLCAWNRAGELFFGEGSRLTVL.

Of note for this clone: One junction end does not reproduce the germline sequence, and a read error may be involved. The rearrangement joins TRBV9 to TRBJ1-1; TRBD1 aligns across 7 bases. Germline lookup yields CDR1 SGDLS and CDR2 YYNGEE. CDR3 length equals 15 residues. In DNA, the CDR3 is TGTGCCAGCAGCCCCCGGACAGGCGTTTCGGGTGGGACTCTTTTT. Its protein product is CASSPRTGVSGGTLF.

This sequence joins TRBV18 and TRBJ2-5, with 8 bases lining up with TRBD1. The germline gives CDR1 KGHSH, CDR2 LQKENI. After removal of 0 bases from V and 4 bases from J, the junction contained 7 bases not matched to a gene. The CDR3 is 16 amino acids. CDR3 residues: CASSPPTGGLRETQYF. The CDR3 coding sequence is TGTGCCAGCTCACCACCCACAGGGGGGCTCCGAGAGACCCAGTACTTC.

This clone has just a few counts. The chain has TRBV28 and TRBJ1-1; D is perhaps TRBD1 (5 bases). This CDR3 contains 15 residues. The germline gives CDR1 MDHEN, CDR2 SYDVKM. V dropped 5 bases and J dropped 0 bases, with 13 bases sitting between them. In DNA, the CDR3 is TGTGCCAGCAGTCCCCCCGGGGGTATGAACACTGAAGCTTTCTTT. Translated, it gives CASSPPGGMNTEAFF.

The chain recombines TRBV4-3 with TRBJ2-3; 11 nucleotides match TRBD2. J lost 4 bases, V lost 0 bases, and 3 bases had no gene match. The CDR3 covers 16 residues. The germline CDR1 and CDR2 sequences are LGHNA and YSLEER. Here the CDR3 DNA reads TGCGCCAGCAGCCAAGACCGACTAGCGGGACCAGATACGCAGTATTTT. Amino acids: CASSQDRLAGPDTQYF.

The chain carries TRBV25-1 and TRBJ2-5; TRBD2 is a possible D gene (5 bases). Germline lookup yields CDR1 MGHDK and CDR2 SYGVNS. There are 14 residues in the CDR3. V was clipped by 3 bases and J by 2 bases, with 10 bases between them. CDR3 loop: CASSDERIQETQYF. The DNA of the CDR3 is TGTGCCAGCAGTGACGAGCGGATTCAAGAGACCCAGTACTTC.

This clone was seen more than once but under ten times. The rearrangement uses TRBV30 and TRBJ1-1; no definite D call. The CDR3 length is 13 residues. V lost 2 bases to trimming and J lost 0 bases, with 7 bases between them. Per germline, CDR1 GTSNPN and CDR2 SVGIG (reference sequence). The DNA for the CDR3 is TGTGCCTGGAGTTTCGACATGAACACTGAAGCTTTCTTT. This codes for CAWSFDMNTEAFF. The full variable domain, its missing parts supplied by reference TRBV30 and TRBJ1-1, is SQTIHQWPATLVQPVGSPLSLECTVEGTSNPNLYWYRQAAGRGLQLLFYSVGIGQISSEVPQNLSASRPQDRQFILSSKKLLLSDSGFYLCAWSFDMNTEAFFGQGTRLTVV.

In its sample, this clone was seen a few times. Other DNA sequences in this sample translate to the same CDR3. This chain links TRBV7-6 with TRBJ2-5; 10 bases fit TRBD2. Germline trimming cut 0 bases from V and 4 bases from J; bases unmatched to any gene: 2. The CDR3 has 15 amino acids. Germline CDR1 and CDR2: SGHVS and FNYEAQ. The CDR3 DNA sequence: TGTGCCAGCAGCTTAGCAGCGGGGGGGCGAGAGACCCAGTACTTC. The encoded protein is CASSLAAGGRETQYF.

This clone was observed a few times. The J gene is TRBJ2-7, the V gene TRBV18; D might be TRBD1 (6 bases). V gave up 0 bases and J gave up 1 base, with 7 bases separating them. Per the germline V gene, CDR1 is KGHSH and CDR2 is LQKENI. The CDR3 has 14 residues. DNA of the CDR3: TGTGCCAGCTCACCACCCGACAGGTCCTACGAGCAGTACTTC. Amino acids: CASSPPDRSYEQYF.

This rearrangement joins TRBV7-9 to TRBJ2-2, with 10 bases lining up with TRBD2. After removal of 10 bases from V and 5 bases from J, the junction contained 7 bases not matched to a gene. The germline gives CDR1 SEHNR, CDR2 FQNEAQ (reference sequence). This CDR3 is built from 14 residues. The CDR3 coding sequence is TGTGCCATAAGTAAGACTAGCGGGACCGGGGAGCTGTTTTTT. Translation gives CAISKTSGTGELFF.

This clone was recorded a few times. In DNA, the CDR3 is TGTGCCAGCAGTTTATGGTTTCGGGACTCTGGGGCCAACGTCCTGACTTTC. It is translated as CASSLWFRDSGANVLTF. V and J are TRBV27 and TRBJ2-6, with D perhaps TRBD2 (5 bases). Deletions cut 1 base from V and 0 bases from J, with 10 bases between. The germline V gene has CDR1 MNHEY and CDR2 SMNVEV (reference sequence). The CDR3 runs 17 residues.

This clone was seen only a few times. The gene calls are TRBV5-1 and TRBJ2-1, with 10 positions matching TRBD2. The CDR3 length is 15 residues. Germline CDR1 is SGHRS and CDR2 is YFSETQ. J lost 2 bases, V lost 6 bases, and 5 bases had no gene match. The CDR3 DNA sequence: TGCGCCAGCACACCTAGCGGGAGCGCCTACAATGAGCAGTTCTTC. Residues: CASTPSGSAYNEQFF. Together with reference TRBV5-1 and TRBJ2-1, the CDR3 gives the full variable domain: KAGVTQTPRYLIKTRGQQVTLSCSPISGHRSVSWYQQTPGQGLQFLFEYFSETQRNKGNFPGRFSGRQFSNSRSEMNVSTLELGDSALYLCASTPSGSAYNEQFFGPGTRLTVL.

The chain is built from TRBV28 and TRBJ1-2; tentatively, D is TRBD1 (5 bases). The V end was cut by 6 bases, the J end by 5 bases, with 19 bases between. CDR3 length: 15 residues. Germline values: CDR1 MDHEN, CDR2 SYDVKM. CDR3 coding DNA: TGTGCCAGCAGGCCTTCTGGGAGGGAGGGGTATGGCTACACCTTC. Translated: CASRPSGREGYGYTF.

The V gene is TRBV30, the J gene TRBJ1-6; D gene uncertain. Germline lookup yields CDR1 GTSNPN and CDR2 SVGIG (reference sequence). The ends were cut back, 5 bases at V and 7 bases at J, with 12 bases in the middle. The CDR3 runs 13 residues. Here the CDR3 DNA reads TGTGCCTGGCGTGCCACGGGAAATTCACCCCTCCACTTT. Translated, it gives CAWRATGNSPLHF.

This clone was counted a few times. The chain links TRBV7-3 to TRBJ1-1, with D tentatively TRBD1 (5 bases). V lost 2 bases and J lost 4, with 8 bases in between. CDR1 SGHTA and CDR2 FQGTGA come from the germline V gene. The CDR3 is made up of 13 amino acids. CDR3 region: CASSLGGSTEAFF. For the CDR3, the DNA is TGTGCCAGCAGCTTAGGGGGGTCCACTGAAGCTTTCTTT.

This clone has just a few counts. The chain links TRBV30 to TRBJ2-7; weak D call: TRBD1 (6 bases). CDR3 length: 14 residues. The V and J ends lost 5 bases and 2 bases respectively, with 16 bases between them. The germline CDR1 and CDR2 sequences are GTSNPN and SVGIG (reference sequence). CDR3 in DNA: TGTGCCTGGCGCTCCAGGGGAAGAACCTACGAGCAGTACTTC. Translation gives CAWRSRGRTYEQYF.

This CDR3 reads CASSSKIADTQYF. CDR3 DNA sequence: TGTGCCAGCAGCAGCAAGATCGCAGATACGCAGTATTTT. The chain combines TRBV5-4 with TRBJ2-3; D not certain. The germline CDR1 and CDR2 sequences are SGHNT and YYREEE (reference sequence). The CDR3 is 13 amino acids. Trimming cost V 4 bases and J 4 bases, with 10 bases left between them.

J is TRBJ1-4 and V is TRBV7-2; 9 nucleotides agree with TRBD1. V shed 5 bases and J 3 bases; nucleotides not matched to a gene: 7. This CDR3 region has 16 residues. The germline V gene encodes CDR1 SGHTA and CDR2 FQGNSA. CDR3 amino acids: CASSERDRGANEKLFF. The CDR3 nucleotides are TGTGCCAGCAGCGAGCGCGACAGGGGGGCTAATGAAAAACTGTTTTTT.

The chain joins TRBV6-5 to TRBJ1-6; TRBD1 matches at 10 bases. Trimming took 5 bases from V and 10 from J; bases not matched to a gene: 5. The CDR3 runs to 14 residues. Germline V lookup: CDR1 MNHEY, CDR2 SVGAGI. The CDR3 DNA sequence: TGTGCCAGCAGTGGAGGACAGGGGGAATCACCCCTCCACTTT. Protein sequence: CASSGGQGESPLHF.

This chain joins TRBV9 and TRBJ1-2, with 7 bases that match TRBD1. This CDR3 spans 15 amino acids. The V and J ends lost 4 bases and 3 bases, in that order; junction bases with no gene match: 9. CDR1 SGDLS and CDR2 YYNGEE come from the germline V gene. The DNA of the CDR3 is TGTGCCAGCAGCCCCCAGACAGGGTGGGACTATGGCTACACCTTC. It specifies CASSPQTGWDYGYTF. The full variable domain, in which reference TRBV9 and TRBJ1-2 provide the parts outside the CDR3, is DSGVTQTPKHLITATGQRVTLRCSPRSGDLSVYWYQQSLDQGLQFLIQYYNGEERAKGNILERFSAQQFPDLHSELNLSSLELGDSALYFCASSPQTGWDYGYTFGSGTRLTVV.

V usage is TRBV9 and J usage is TRBJ1-2, with TRBD1 matching 7 bases. Losses at the gene ends were 3 bases for V and 1 base for J; bases not matched to a gene: 6. There are 15 residues in the CDR3. CDR1 is SGDLS and CDR2 is YYNGEE in the germline V gene. The CDR3 coding sequence is TGTGCCAGCAGCGCTCCCGGGACAGTTAACTATGGCTACACCTTC. It is translated as CASSAPGTVNYGYTF.

The CDR3 protein is CASSQGAPSGGGQYF. The DNA of the CDR3 is TGCGCCAGCAGCCAAGGCGCGCCTAGCGGGGGAGGGCAGTACTTC. The chain is built from TRBV4-1 and TRBJ2-7; 10 nucleotides align to TRBD2. V was clipped by 1 base and J by 9 bases; unmatched bases: 9. Germline V CDR1 and CDR2: MGHRA, YSYEKL. This CDR3 has 15 residues.

The chain carries TRBV30 and TRBJ1-1, with 7 bases aligning to TRBD1. V shed 3 bases, J shed 5 bases, and the junction held 6 bases outside the gene matches. The CDR3 runs 13 residues. Looked up from germline, CDR1 is GTSNPN and CDR2 is SVGIG (reference sequence). CDR3 protein: CAWREEQGTEAFF. The CDR3 DNA sequence: TGTGCCTGGAGGGAGGAACAGGGGACTGAAGCTTTCTTT.

The chain uses TRBV11-2 and TRBJ2-4; tentative D call: TRBD2 (6 bases). CDR3 length: 13 amino acids. Trimming cost V 6 bases and J 10 bases, with 16 bases left between them. The germline CDR1 and CDR2 sequences are SGHAT and FQNNGV. CDR3 bases: TGTGCCAGCAGTCCTAGGACGGAGGGGATTCAGTACTTC. It specifies CASSPRTEGIQYF.

The V and J genes are TRBV15 and TRBJ2-7; 10 nucleotides agree with TRBD2. Germline assignment: CDR1 LNHNV and CDR2 YYDKDF (reference sequence). This CDR3 comprises 15 residues. V was clipped by 2 bases and J by 5 bases; unmatched bases: 6. The CDR3 reads CATSRFSGRRHEQYF. CDR3 bases: TGTGCCACCAGCAGATTTAGCGGGAGGCGGCACGAGCAGTACTTC.

This clone was recorded a few times. This sequence joins TRBV18 and TRBJ1-1; D might be TRBD1 (5 bases). The CDR3 is made up of 14 amino acids. Trimming removed 2 bases from V and 3 bases from J, with 10 bases in between. The germline V gene has CDR1 KGHSH and CDR2 LQKENI. The CDR3 nucleotides read TGTGCCAGCTCACCAGGGTGGGGGGACACTGAAGCTTTCTTT. Translating it yields CASSPGWGDTEAFF.

This clone was detected only a few times. The chain joins TRBV18 to TRBJ2-1, with D perhaps matching TRBD2 (5 bases). The CDR3 extends over 15 amino acids. Germline CDR1 KGHSH, CDR2 LQKENI. The V and J ends lost 2 bases and 6 bases respectively, with 14 bases between them. The CDR3 sequence is CASSPLPSSGNEQFF. The CDR3 DNA follows: TGTGCCAGCTCACCATTGCCTAGCTCGGGCAATGAGCAGTTCTTC.

This clone was counted only a few times. The genes are TRBV25-1 and TRBJ2-7, with D tentatively TRBD1 (6 bases). The ends were cut back, 0 bases at V and 6 bases at J, with 18 bases in the middle. This CDR3 has 16 amino acids. Germline CDR1 is MGHDK and CDR2 is SYGVNS. This CDR3 is CASSEYIALGAGEQYF. The DNA of the CDR3 is TGTGCCAGCAGTGAATATATCGCCCTGGGGGCAGGCGAGCAGTACTTC.

The chain recombines TRBV9 with TRBJ2-5, with TRBD1 as a possible D gene (5 bases). The CDR3 covers 14 residues. Germline lookup yields CDR1 SGDLS and CDR2 YYNGEE. Trimming took off 1 base at V and 5 bases at J, with 12 bases between the two ends. As DNA, the CDR3 is TGTGCCAGCAGCGTATCGGACGCAGGGGAGACCCAGTACTTC. Protein: CASSVSDAGETQYF.

V and J are TRBV5-1 and TRBJ2-3; 7 nucleotides line up with TRBD1. V dropped 1 base and J dropped 1; count of bases not matched to a gene: 12. The CDR3 consists of 18 residues. Looked up from germline, CDR1 is SGHRS and CDR2 is YFSETQ. The CDR3 here is CASSLSPKGAQGTDTQYF. Written as DNA, the CDR3 is TGCGCCAGCAGCTTGTCCCCGAAGGGGGCGCAGGGCACAGATACGCAGTATTTT.

The chain is built from TRBV28 and TRBJ1-5; no reliable D call. CDR1 and CDR2 from the germline V gene are MDHEN and SYDVKM. This CDR3 contains 15 residues. V lost 2 bases and J 3 bases, leaving 11 bases between the germline ends. The CDR3 spells CASSLGGELNQPQHF. In DNA, the CDR3 is TGTGCCAGCAGTTTAGGCGGGGAGCTCAATCAGCCCCAGCATTTT. The variable domain in full, with the rest retrieved from reference TRBV28 and TRBJ1-5, is DVKVTQSSRYLVKRTGEKVFLECVQDMDHENMFWYRQDPGLGLRLIYFSYDVKMKEKGDIPEGYSVSREKKERFSLILESASTNQTSMYLCASSLGGELNQPQHFGDGTRLSIL.